This TCR beta chain comes out of a study of OX40 agonist ivuxolimab in advanced cancers. Study context: Two patients with cutaneous melanoma and one with hepatocellular carcinoma, three in total, showed partial responses. General study findings and limits: Clonal expansion by week 6 occurred in CD4+ and CD8+ blood T cells (at 0.1 to 3.0 mg/kg).

This clone has only one observation. Its specificity is not known. Using immunoSEQ multiplex PCR, the repertoire was profiled, and TCRdb retains in-frame clones only, with some absent. The repertoire holds more than 50,000 clones, with 80% to 95% as singletons. Trimming stripped 3 bases from V and 5 bases from J, with 10 bases between. The germline V gene encodes CDR1 SEHNR and CDR2 FQNEAQ (reference sequence). CDR3 length equals 14 residues. The chain is built from TRBV7-9 and TRBJ1-4; D possibly corresponds to TRBD1 (6 bases). This clonotype was obtained from an adult with an advanced solid tumor such as melanoma, head and neck, liver or kidney cancer. The source was CD4+ or CD8+ T cells sorted from blood, collected in a trial of the OX40 agonist ivuxolimab. Here the CDR3 DNA reads TGTGCCAGCAGCTTCGGGGGGCCGAATGAAAAACTGTTTTTT. The encoded protein is CASSFGGPNEKLFF.